This TCR beta chain was identified during a study of post-analysis software for immune sequencing data. Study background: Recorded subtypes: relapsing-remitting, secondary progressive, progressive-relapsing; some patients unannotated.

General study results and limits: Strong same-batch co-clustering of samples appeared with F measure clustering. Normalized Chao1 diversity was significantly lower in multiple sclerosis patients than in controls. TRBV5-6, TRBV5-1 and TRBV20-1 belonged to a set of about 5 TRBV segments that were more frequent in patients than controls.

On this clonotype itself: Its antigen remains unidentified.

TCR beta cDNA libraries had unique molecular identifiers. Input of roughly 0.9 to 11 million T cells yielded roughly 0.5 million cDNA molecules. TCRdb analysed the PCR reads with MiXCR anew, one entry per CDR3 protein. The profile covers roughly 570,000 distinct CDR3 sequences, with under 40% appearing a single time and approximately 6% taken by the ten largest. CDR1 and CDR2 (germline): DFQATT, SNEGSKA (reference sequence). The CDR3 runs 14 residues. Sequenced input: blood. The TCR comes from a girl aged 2-17 years with multiple sclerosis. The chain combines TRBV20-1 with TRBJ2-1, with 7 bases identical to TRBD1. The assigned J gene may be wrong: the sequence end matches TRBJ2-7 better. The CDR3 bases are TGCAGTGCTAGAATAGCCAGGGGGAACAATGAGCAGTACTTC. It specifies CSARIARGNNEQYF.